A selection of T cell receptor beta chains follows, all from one sample in a study of shared clonotypes between healthy human individuals. Method: immunoSEQ multiplex PCR; TCRdb's copy keeps in-frame clones and lacks some. Of under 1,900,000 clones detected, approximately 98.5% appear once; the ten largest clones hold approximately 0.4%. Sequenced: naive CD4+ T cells sorted from blood. Every receptor here comes from a man aged 25-45 years in good health. Each CDR3 is given with its conserved first and last residue. The order of the fields is D gene, clone size, J gene, V gene, CDR3 protein, CDR3 DNA. D genes are given only for firm matches. Some rows have no size entry. The others give once, few or many, or a class for an expanded clone.

d_gene: NA; abundance: once; j_gene: TRBJ2-3; v_gene: TRBV4-2; CDR3aa: CASSQVSRGEGGADTQYF; CDR3nt: TGTGCCAGCAGCCAAGTTTCGCGGGGCGAGGGCGGGGCAGATACGCAGTATTTT
d_gene: NA; abundance: NA; j_gene: TRBJ1-2; v_gene: TRBV18; CDR3aa: CASSPAVEGGGYTF; CDR3nt: TGTGCCAGCTCACCCGCTGTGGAGGGGGGTGGCTACACCTTC
d_gene: NA; abundance: NA; j_gene: TRBJ1-1; v_gene: TRBV30; CDR3aa: CAWSPLTEAFF; CDR3nt: TGTGCCTGGAGCCCGTTAACTGAAGCTTTCTTT
d_gene: NA; abundance: NA; j_gene: TRBJ2-2; v_gene: TRBV5-5; CDR3aa: CASSLASLNTGELFF; CDR3nt: TGTGCCAGCAGCTTGGCCTCCTTGAACACCGGGGAGCTGTTTTTT
d_gene: NA; abundance: NA; j_gene: TRBJ2-3; v_gene: TRBV4-3; CDR3aa: CASSQGDRLHF; CDR3nt: TGCGCCAGCAGCCAAGGGGACCGCTTACATTTT
d_gene: NA; abundance: NA; j_gene: TRBJ2-3; v_gene: TRBV11-2; CDR3aa: CASSLEVRRGDTQYF; CDR3nt: TGTGCCAGCAGCTTAGAGGTTCGGCGGGGAGATACGCAGTATTTT
d_gene: NA; abundance: NA; j_gene: TRBJ2-1; v_gene: TRBV10-1; CDR3aa: CASSAPREGADEQFF; CDR3nt: TGCGCCAGCAGTGCCCCCCGTGAAGGGGCCGATGAGCAGTTCTTC
d_gene: NA; abundance: NA; j_gene: TRBJ2-1; v_gene: TRBV11-2; CDR3aa: CASSLRSDAYNEQFF; CDR3nt: TGTGCCAGCAGCTTAAGGAGCGACGCATACAATGAGCAGTTCTTC
d_gene: NA; abundance: NA; j_gene: TRBJ2-7; v_gene: TRBV29-1; CDR3aa: CSVEFLGPREQYF; CDR3nt: TGCAGCGTTGAATTCCTTGGGCCCCGCGAGCAGTACTTC
d_gene: TRBD1; abundance: NA; j_gene: TRBJ1-4; v_gene: TRBV6-5; CDR3aa: CASSSTGGYEKLFF; CDR3nt: TGTGCCAGCAGCTCGACAGGGGGATATGAAAAACTGTTTTTT
d_gene: NA; abundance: few; j_gene: TRBJ2-1; v_gene: TRBV10-3; CDR3aa: CAIGLSGEQFF; CDR3nt: TGTGCCATCGGCCTTAGCGGAGAGCAGTTCTTC
d_gene: NA; abundance: NA; j_gene: TRBJ2-1; v_gene: TRBV19; CDR3aa: CASSIVPGLRYNEQFF; CDR3nt: TGTGCCAGTAGTATAGTTCCGGGACTGAGGTACAATGAGCAGTTCTTC
d_gene: NA; abundance: NA; j_gene: TRBJ2-1; v_gene: TRBV2; CDR3aa: CASSGPTLHSYNEQFF; CDR3nt: TGTGCCAGCAGTGGCCCGACACTTCACTCCTACAATGAGCAGTTCTTC
d_gene: NA; abundance: NA; j_gene: TRBJ2-6; v_gene: TRBV6-5; CDR3aa: CASSYMGGRANVLTF; CDR3nt: TGTGCCAGCAGTTACATGGGTGGGCGGGCCAACGTCCTGACTTTC
d_gene: TRBD1; abundance: NA; j_gene: TRBJ2-2; v_gene: TRBV10-2; CDR3aa: CASSRDRTRSNTGELFF; CDR3nt: TGCGCCAGCAGTAGGGACAGGACCAGATCGAACACCGGGGAGCTGTTTTTT
d_gene: NA; abundance: NA; j_gene: TRBJ1-4; v_gene: TRBV18; CDR3aa: CASSPNKEKLFF; CDR3nt: TGTGCCAGCTCACCCAACAAGGAAAAACTGTTTTTT
d_gene: NA; abundance: once; j_gene: TRBJ1-2; v_gene: TRBV5-3; CDR3aa: CARSRVPGTSYGYTF; CDR3nt: TGTGCCAGAAGCCGCGTTCCCGGGACAAGCTATGGCTACACCTTC
d_gene: TRBD1; abundance: NA; j_gene: TRBJ2-1; v_gene: TRBV5-5; CDR3aa: CASSSGTGFYNEQFF; CDR3nt: TGTGCCAGCAGCTCCGGGACAGGGTTCTACAATGAGCAGTTCTTC
d_gene: NA; abundance: NA; j_gene: TRBJ1-1; v_gene: TRBV7-7; CDR3aa: CASSPLPTENTEAFF; CDR3nt: TGTGCTAGCAGCCCTCTACCGACAGAGAACACTGAAGCTTTCTTT
d_gene: TRBD1; abundance: NA; j_gene: TRBJ2-3; v_gene: TRBV6-5; CDR3aa: CASSTRQGSTDTQYF; CDR3nt: TGTGCCAGCAGTACTAGACAGGGATCCACAGATACGCAGTATTTT
d_gene: NA; abundance: NA; j_gene: TRBJ1-3; v_gene: TRBV6-5; CDR3aa: CASSYSSGTTGNTIYF; CDR3nt: TGTGCCAGCAGTTACTCGTCAGGAACGACTGGAAACACCATATATTTT
d_gene: NA; abundance: NA; j_gene: TRBJ1-1; v_gene: TRBV18; CDR3aa: CASSSGRMNTEAFF; CDR3nt: TGTGCCAGCTCATCAGGACGGATGAACACTGAAGCTTTCTTT
d_gene: TRBD2; abundance: NA; j_gene: TRBJ2-7; v_gene: TRBV27; CDR3aa: CASSPLLAGDSYGEQYF; CDR3nt: TGTGCCAGCAGCCCTCTTCTAGCGGGAGACTCTTACGGCGAGCAGTACTTC
d_gene: NA; abundance: NA; j_gene: TRBJ1-4; v_gene: TRBV18; CDR3aa: CASSPPANEKLFF; CDR3nt: TGTGCCAGCTCACCACCAGCTAATGAAAAACTGTTTTTT
d_gene: NA; abundance: NA; j_gene: TRBJ2-3; v_gene: TRBV9; CDR3aa: CASSVATVDTQYF; CDR3nt: TGTGCCAGCAGCGTAGCGACAGTAGATACGCAGTATTTT
d_gene: NA; abundance: NA; j_gene: TRBJ2-2; v_gene: TRBV7-6; CDR3aa: CASSLVTPGELFF; CDR3nt: TGTGCCAGCAGCTTAGTGACACCAGGGGAGCTGTTTTTT
d_gene: TRBD2; abundance: NA; j_gene: TRBJ2-5; v_gene: TRBV2; CDR3aa: CASSGGRGETQYF; CDR3nt: TGTGCCAGCAGTGGCGGGAGGGGAGAGACCCAGTACTTC
d_gene: TRBD2; abundance: NA; j_gene: TRBJ2-5; v_gene: TRBV6-5; CDR3aa: CASSPGGGRETQYF; CDR3nt: TGTGCCAGCTCCCCGGGCGGGGGTCGAGAGACCCAGTACTTC
d_gene: TRBD2; abundance: NA; j_gene: TRBJ2-7; v_gene: TRBV7-9; CDR3aa: CASSLDTGTSGDF; CDR3nt: TGTGCCAGCAGCTTAGACACCGGGACTAGCGGGGACTTC
d_gene: TRBD2; abundance: NA; j_gene: TRBJ2-1; v_gene: TRBV27; CDR3aa: CASTLNSGRGYEQFF; CDR3nt: TGTGCCAGCACCTTAAATAGCGGGAGAGGATATGAGCAGTTCTTC
d_gene: TRBD2; abundance: NA; j_gene: TRBJ2-1; v_gene: TRBV7-3; CDR3aa: CASSSTSGSTPGQFF; CDR3nt: TGTGCCAGCAGCTCCACTAGCGGGAGTACTCCTGGGCAGTTCTTC
d_gene: TRBD2; abundance: NA; j_gene: TRBJ2-7; v_gene: TRBV4-2; CDR3aa: CASSRTSADRGDEQYF; CDR3nt: TGTGCCAGCAGCCGGACTAGCGCCGACCGGGGGGACGAGCAGTACTTC
d_gene: NA; abundance: NA; j_gene: TRBJ2-2; v_gene: TRBV10-3; CDR3aa: CAISLSGLSGITGELFF; CDR3nt: TGTGCCATCAGTCTCAGCGGTCTCAGCGGAATAACCGGGGAGCTGTTTTTT
d_gene: NA; abundance: NA; j_gene: TRBJ1-5; v_gene: TRBV18; CDR3aa: CASSPGPGALPQHF; CDR3nt: TGTGCCAGCTCACCGGGACCTGGCGCTTTGCCCCAGCATTTT
d_gene: TRBD1; abundance: NA; j_gene: TRBJ2-7; v_gene: TRBV9; CDR3aa: CASSGEGQGNFEQYF; CDR3nt: TGTGCCAGCAGCGGTGAGGGACAGGGCAATTTCGAGCAGTACTTC
d_gene: TRBD1; abundance: once; j_gene: TRBJ2-1; v_gene: TRBV28; CDR3aa: CASSADRGRNEQFF; CDR3nt: TGTGCCAGCAGTGCCGACAGGGGGCGGAATGAGCAGTTCTTC
d_gene: NA; abundance: NA; j_gene: TRBJ1-1; v_gene: TRBV18; CDR3aa: CASSQGSRRTEAFF; CDR3nt: TGTGCCAGCTCACAAGGGTCGCGTAGGACTGAAGCTTTCTTT
d_gene: NA; abundance: NA; j_gene: TRBJ2-7; v_gene: TRBV7-9; CDR3aa: CASSLRGPSYEQYF; CDR3nt: TGTGCCAGCAGCTTAAGAGGTCCCTCCTACGAGCAGTACTTC
d_gene: NA; abundance: NA; j_gene: TRBJ2-2; v_gene: TRBV11-2; CDR3aa: CASSTLSLRYTGELFF; CDR3nt: TGTGCCAGCAGCACCCTAAGTCTGCGGTACACCGGGGAGCTGTTTTTT
d_gene: TRBD2; abundance: NA; j_gene: TRBJ2-7; v_gene: TRBV7-7; CDR3aa: CASSLAAGGEYEQYF; CDR3nt: TGTGCTAGCAGCTTAGCCGCGGGAGGAGAATACGAGCAGTACTTC
d_gene: NA; abundance: NA; j_gene: TRBJ2-5; v_gene: TRBV6-1; CDR3aa: CASNPLTVQETQYF; CDR3nt: TGTGCCAGCAATCCCTTGACTGTCCAAGAGACCCAGTACTTC
d_gene: NA; abundance: NA; j_gene: TRBJ1-1; v_gene: TRBV27; CDR3aa: CASSKHENTEAFF; CDR3nt: TGTGCCAGCAGCAAACACGAGAACACTGAAGCTTTCTTT
d_gene: NA; abundance: NA; j_gene: TRBJ2-7; v_gene: TRBV15; CDR3aa: CATSRVGGHYEQYF; CDR3nt: TGTGCCACCAGCAGAGTGGGGGGGCACTACGAGCAGTACTTC
d_gene: NA; abundance: NA; j_gene: TRBJ2-3; v_gene: TRBV30; CDR3aa: CAWSPTGLKQYF; CDR3nt: TGTGCCTGGAGCCCGACAGGCTTAAAGCAGTATTTT
d_gene: TRBD2; abundance: NA; j_gene: TRBJ2-7; v_gene: TRBV19; CDR3aa: CASSLGLAGFEQYF; CDR3nt: TGTGCCAGTAGTCTAGGACTAGCGGGATTTGAGCAGTACTTC
d_gene: TRBD2; abundance: NA; j_gene: TRBJ2-1; v_gene: TRBV6-6; CDR3aa: CASSSGTRVWHEQFF; CDR3nt: TGTGCCAGCAGTTCCGGGACTAGGGTCTGGCATGAGCAGTTCTTC
d_gene: NA; abundance: NA; j_gene: TRBJ2-1; v_gene: TRBV5-4; CDR3aa: CASSSDTWTIEQFF; CDR3nt: TGTGCCAGCAGCTCGGACACATGGACTATTGAGCAGTTCTTC